A selection of T cell receptor beta chains follows, all from one sample in a study of control samples from healthy donors and cancer patients. TCRdb's copy holds only in-frame clones and misses some; the assay was immunoSEQ multiplex PCR. Of under 130,000 clones in the sample, 75% to 90% were seen once. Specimen: PBMCs. These TCRs come from a man in his sixties with lung cancer. CDR3s include the opening cysteine and the closing phenylalanine or tryptophan. A D gene is named only where the DNA matches it firmly. Clone size is shown for a subset of rows, as once, few, many or a class of expanded clone.

j_gene | d_gene | v_gene | abundance | CDR3nt | CDR3aa
TRBJ2-5 | . | TRBV11-1 | . | TGTGCCAGCAGCTTAGCCGCCCTGGGGGAGACCCAGTACTTC | CASSLAALGETQYF
TRBJ1-3 | . | TRBV6-5 | . | TGTGCCATCCCGAGTGGGGGAAACACCATATATTTT | CAIPSGGNTIYF
TRBJ1-4 | TRBD1 | TRBV11-3 | . | TGTGCCAGCAGCCGGGGACAGCCGAATGAAAAACTGTTTTTT | CASSRGQPNEKLFF
TRBJ2-6 | TRBD1 | TRBV6-6 | . | TGTGCCAGCAGTAAACAGGGGGCTGGGGCCAACGTCCTGACTTTC | CASSKQGAGANVLTF
TRBJ2-5 | TRBD2 | TRBV5-1 | few | TGCGCCAGCAGCTTGGCCCGTAGCGGGGGCTTCCAAGAGACCCAGTACTTC | CASSLARSGGFQETQYF
TRBJ2-5 | . | TRBV5-1 | . | TGCGCCAGCAAAATCGGCTTAAGCCAAGAGACCCAGTACTTC | CASKIGLSQETQYF
TRBJ1-2 | . | TRBV24-1 | . | TGTGCCACCAGCCCAAGGGGAGGATCCTATGGCTACACCTTC | CATSPRGGSYGYTF
TRBJ2-1 | TRBD2 | TRBV7-3 | . | TGTGCCAGCAGCCGGGGGGGCTCCTACAATGAGCAGTTCTTC | CASSRGGSYNEQFF
TRBJ1-6 | . | TRBV7-7 | . | TGTGCCAGCAGCTTAGATAGGGATTCACCCCTCCACTTT | CASSLDRDSPLHF
TRBJ1-1 | . | TRBV6-4 | . | TGTGCCAGCAGTGACTCTCAACAAGGGAGCACTGAAGCTTTCTTT | CASSDSQQGSTEAFF
TRBJ1-1 | . | TRBV7-2 | . | TGTGCCAGCAGCTTTTTAGTTAGGGGAGCTTTCTTT | CASSFLVRGAFF
TRBJ1-2 | . | TRBV5-1 | . | TGCGCCAGCAGCTTGGACAGGGAGAGCTATGGCTACACCTTC | CASSLDRESYGYTF
TRBJ2-2 | . | TRBV6-1 | . | TGTGCCAGCAGTGTCTTCTTCGGGGCAGACTTCAACACCGGGGAGCTGTTTTTT | CASSVFFGADFNTGELFF
TRBJ2-2 | . | TRBV29-1 | . | TGCAGCGTCCGCGGCATGGGGCACGCCGGGGAGCTGTTTTTT | CSVRGMGHAGELFF
TRBJ1-3 | TRBD1 | TRBV7-9 | . | TGTGCCAGCAGCTCGGACAGGGGACGGCCTGGAAACACCATATATTTT | CASSSDRGRPGNTIYF
TRBJ2-2 | . | TRBV24-1 | . | TGTGCCACCAGTGAGAGACAGTTCTCCGGGGAGCTGTTTTTT | CATSERQFSGELFF
TRBJ2-5 | TRBD1 | TRBV5-1 | . | TGCGCCAGCAGCTCTTTCAGGGGGACCCAAGAGACCCAGTACTTC | CASSSFRGTQETQYF
TRBJ1-4 | TRBD1 | TRBV13 | . | TGTGCCAGCAGCCTCCGACAGGGGGCTAATGAAAAACTGTTTTTT | CASSLRQGANEKLFF
TRBJ1-3 | TRBD1 | TRBV5-1 | . | TGCGCCAGCAGCTCCGGGACAGGCTCTGGAAACACCATATATTTT | CASSSGTGSGNTIYF
TRBJ1-4 | TRBD1 | TRBV5-1 | few | TGCGCCAGCAGCTTAGGGACAGGGAGGGAAAAACTGTTTTTT | CASSLGTGREKLFF
TRBJ1-3 | . | TRBV5-1 | . | TGCGCCAGCAGCTTGGAGGCAGGGAGCTCTGGAAACACCATATATTTT | CASSLEAGSSGNTIYF
TRBJ2-7 | . | TRBV7-9 | . | TGTGCCAGCAGCTTCGGGTCCTACGAGCAGTACTTC | CASSFGSYEQYF
TRBJ2-1 | . | TRBV11-1 | . | TGTGCCAGCAGCTTAGCAGGGGATGAGCAGTTCTTC | CASSLAGDEQFF
TRBJ2-7 | . | TRBV6-6 | . | TGTGCCAGCGGGTCAGAAGGGCTATCGGACCTCTACGAGCAGTACTTC | CASGSEGLSDLYEQYF
TRBJ2-1 | . | TRBV5-1 | . | TGCGCCAGCAGTTTTGGACAGCAACTTAACAATGAGCAGTTCTTC | CASSFGQQLNNEQFF
TRBJ2-4 | . | TRBV10-1 | . | TGCGCCAGCAGTGAGGGCAGGGCGGCCAAAAACATTCAGTACTTC | CASSEGRAAKNIQYF
TRBJ2-3 | . | TRBV3-1/TRBV3-2 | . | TGTGCCAGCAGCCAAGATTGGGGGGCTGTGGGCACAGATACGCAGTATTTT | CASSQDWGAVGTDTQYF
TRBJ2-1 | TRBD1 | TRBV6-2/TRBV6-3 | . | TGTGCCAGCAGTACCCGGGACAGGGGGCCTTACAATGAGCAGTTCTTC | CASSTRDRGPYNEQFF
TRBJ1-6 | TRBD1 | TRBV2 | . | TGTGCCAGCAGTGAAGCGCTTTTAGGACAGGGATCACCCCTCCACTTT | CASSEALLGQGSPLHF
TRBJ1-1 | TRBD1 | TRBV7-9 | . | TGTGCCAGTCTTTTTAGACAGGGAGGATTCACTGAAGCTTTCTTT | CASLFRQGGFTEAFF
TRBJ1-1 | . | TRBV7-6 | once | TGTGCCAGCAGCCGGTACGGGCAGACTGAAGCTTTCTTT | CASSRYGQTEAFF
TRBJ2-1 | TRBD1 | TRBV30 | . | TGTGCCTGGAGTTCTTACAGGGGGCGGCCCTACAATGAGCAGTTCTTC | CAWSSYRGRPYNEQFF
TRBJ1-6 | TRBD1 | TRBV30 | few | TGTGCCTGTCAGGACAGGGCGGCGGGATCACCCCTCCACTTT | CACQDRAAGSPLHF
TRBJ1-1 | . | TRBV19 | . | TGTGCCAGTAGGGATAATTCCGGGATGAACACTGAAGCTTTCTTT | CASRDNSGMNTEAFF
TRBJ1-4 | . | TRBV18 | once | TGTGCCAGCTCACCGGACAGAACTAATGAAAAACTGTTTTTT | CASSPDRTNEKLFF
TRBJ1-1 | . | TRBV7-9 | . | TGTGCCAGCAGCTTAATCATCGGAGATGAAGCTTTCTTT | CASSLIIGDEAFF
TRBJ2-7 | . | TRBV9 | . | TGTGCCAGCAGCGTAGCTGACTTTGGGACGGCCCAGCAGTACTTC | CASSVADFGTAQQYF
TRBJ1-5 | . | TRBV3-1/TRBV3-2 | . | TGTGCCAGCAGCCAATTTTATCCAGGGGTGGGCAATCAGCCCCAGCATTTT | CASSQFYPGVGNQPQHF
TRBJ1-1 | TRBD1 | TRBV5-1 | . | TGCGCCAGCAGCCCCGGACAGGGTATGAACACTGAAGCTTTCTTT | CASSPGQGMNTEAFF
TRBJ2-5 | . | TRBV7-2 | . | TGTGCCAGCAGCCTGGCCCAAAACAGAAAAGAGACCCAGTACTTC | CASSLAQNRKETQYF
TRBJ2-2 | TRBD1 | TRBV6-2/TRBV6-3 | . | TGTGCCAGCAGTGGGACTGGACAGGGGAGAGGTCTAGAGGAGCTGTTTTTT | CASSGTGQGRGLEELFF
TRBJ1-5 | . | TRBV3-1/TRBV3-2 | . | TGTGCCAGCAGCCCTCAGGTTAACAATCAGCCCCAGCATTTT | CASSPQVNNQPQHF
TRBJ1-4 | TRBD1 | TRBV27 | . | TGTGCCAGCAGTTTGTCCGGGACAGGGTTAGAAAAACTGTTTTTT | CASSLSGTGLEKLFF
TRBJ1-5 | TRBD1 | TRBV27 | . | TGTGCCAGCAGTTCGACAGGGGAAGGCCAGGCCCAGCATTTT | CASSSTGEGQAQHF
TRBJ1-1 | TRBD1 | TRBV7-8 | . | TGTGCCAGCAGTCGACAGGGGGCCAGCACTGAAGCTTTCTTT | CASSRQGASTEAFF
TRBJ1-4 | TRBD1 | TRBV30 | . | TGTGCCTGGAGGGGGGGACAGGCTTTGGTAAATGAAAAACTGTTTTTT | CAWRGGQALVNEKLFF
TRBJ1-5 | . | TRBV5-1 | . | TGCGCCAGCAGCTTGGGGGGCAGGGAGGGTCAGCCCCAGCATTTT | CASSLGGREGQPQHF
TRBJ2-5 | . | TRBV25-1 | once | TGTGCCAGCAGTGAATGGACAGACCAAGAGACCCAGTACTTC | CASSEWTDQETQYF
TRBJ1-3 | . | TRBV5-6 | . | TGTGCCAGCAGCCGTAAGGGGGGAAACACCATATATTTT | CASSRKGGNTIYF
TRBJ2-6 | TRBD2 | TRBV4-2 | . | TGTGCCAGCAGCCAAGTCTTAAGCGGGGGAGCTGGGGCCAACGTCCTGACTTTC | CASSQVLSGGAGANVLTF
TRBJ1-6 | TRBD1 | TRBV3-1/TRBV3-2 | once | TGTGCCAGCAGCCAAGGGACGGACAGGGACGCGCCCCTCCACTTT | CASSQGTDRDAPLHF
TRBJ1-1 | . | TRBV18 | . | TGTGCCAGCTCACCCTCAACCGCGGCTGAAGCTTTCTTT | CASSPSTAAEAFF
TRBJ2-1 | . | TRBV12-3/TRBV12-4 | . | TGTGCCAGCACCCAAAGGTACGATGAGCAGTTCTTC | CASTQRYDEQFF